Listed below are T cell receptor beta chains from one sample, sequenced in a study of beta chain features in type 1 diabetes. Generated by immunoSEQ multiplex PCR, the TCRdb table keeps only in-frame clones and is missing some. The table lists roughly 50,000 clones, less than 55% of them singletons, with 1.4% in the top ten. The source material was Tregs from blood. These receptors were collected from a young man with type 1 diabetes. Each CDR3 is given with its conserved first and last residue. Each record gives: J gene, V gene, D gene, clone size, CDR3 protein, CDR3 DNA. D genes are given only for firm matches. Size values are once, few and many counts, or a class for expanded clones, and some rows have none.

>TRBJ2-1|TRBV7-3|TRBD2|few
CASSLGLASYNEQFF
TGTGCCAGCAGCTTAGGACTAGCGTCGTACAATGAGCAGTTCTTC
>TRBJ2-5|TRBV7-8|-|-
CASSLKELRKQYF
TGTGCCAGCAGCCTAAAGGAGCTTAGAAAGCAGTACTTC
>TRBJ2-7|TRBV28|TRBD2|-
CASRTPGLLSYEQYF
TGTGCCAGCAGGACACCGGGACTACTCTCCTACGAGCAGTACTTC
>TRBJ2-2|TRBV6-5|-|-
CASSSPDRNTGELFF
TGTGCCAGCAGTTCACCCGACAGGAACACCGGGGAGCTGTTTTTT
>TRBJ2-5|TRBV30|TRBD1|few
CAWQTGGGETQYF
TGTGCCTGGCAAACAGGGGGCGGTGAGACCCAGTACTTC
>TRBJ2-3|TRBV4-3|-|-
CASSPTSFGTQYF
TGCGCCAGCAGTCCAACTAGCTTCGGTACGCAGTATTTT
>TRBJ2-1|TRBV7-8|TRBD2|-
CASSLFQAGAGKNNEQFF
TGTGCCAGCAGCTTGTTTCAAGCGGGAGCCGGGAAAAACAATGAGCAGTTCTTC
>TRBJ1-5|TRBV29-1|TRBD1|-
CSTGGQNQPQHF
TGCAGCACCGGGGGACAGAATCAGCCCCAGCATTTT
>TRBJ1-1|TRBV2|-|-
CASSAGRVAFF
TGTGCCAGCAGTGCAGGGAGGGTAGCTTTCTTT
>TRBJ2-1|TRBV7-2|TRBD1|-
CASSLGTGTGEQFF
TGTGCCAGCAGTCTCGGGACAGGGACGGGTGAGCAGTTCTTC
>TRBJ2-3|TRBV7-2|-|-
CASSLRTPGADTQYF
TGTGCCAGCAGCCTCCGGACCCCGGGGGCAGATACGCAGTATTTT
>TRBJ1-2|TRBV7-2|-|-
CASSLSAGRRDYGYTF
TGTGCCAGCAGCTTGTCAGCAGGGAGGAGGGACTATGGCTACACCTTC
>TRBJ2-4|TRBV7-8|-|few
CASSLGAVAKNIQYF
TGTGCCAGCAGCTTAGGGGCAGTAGCCAAAAACATTCAGTACTTC
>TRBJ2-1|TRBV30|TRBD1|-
CAWSEGATDNEQFF
TGTGCCTGGAGTGAGGGGGCTACGGACAATGAGCAGTTCTTC
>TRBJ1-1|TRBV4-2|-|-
CASSQNTQGMNTEAFF
TGTGCCAGCAGCCAAAATACCCAGGGGATGAACACTGAAGCTTTCTTT
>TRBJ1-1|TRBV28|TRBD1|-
CATGGPGINTEAFF
TGTGCCACAGGGGGACCAGGGATCAACACTGAAGCTTTCTTT
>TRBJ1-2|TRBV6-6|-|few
CASSFLTQNYGYTF
TGTGCCAGCAGTTTCTTAACACAGAACTATGGCTACACCTTC
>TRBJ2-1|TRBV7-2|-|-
CASSLSFNEQFF
TGTGCCAGCAGCTTGTCTTTCAATGAGCAGTTCTTC
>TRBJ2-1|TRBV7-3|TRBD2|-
CASSSRAGGTGNEQFF
TGTGCCAGCAGCTCCCGCGCGGGAGGGACGGGGAATGAGCAGTTCTTC
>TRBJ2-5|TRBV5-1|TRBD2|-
CATSTSGRLQETQYF
TGCGCCACCTCAACTAGCGGGAGACTCCAAGAGACCCAGTACTTC
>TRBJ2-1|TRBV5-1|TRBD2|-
CASSSRLAGGVQFF
TGCGCCAGCAGCTCAAGACTAGCGGGAGGTGTGCAGTTCTTC
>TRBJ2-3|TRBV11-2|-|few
CASSNVRSDTQYF
TGTGCCAGCAGCAACGTGAGATCAGATACGCAGTATTTT
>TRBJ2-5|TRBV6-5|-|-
CASSYSSGSETQYF
TGTGCCAGCAGTTACTCGTCAGGGTCGGAGACCCAGTACTTC
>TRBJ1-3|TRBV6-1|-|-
CASGGQSSGNTIYF
TGTGCCAGCGGAGGACAGAGCTCTGGAAACACCATATATTTT
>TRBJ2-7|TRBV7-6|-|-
CASSLYGGDEQYF
TGTGCCAGCAGCTTATACGGAGGAGACGAGCAGTACTTC
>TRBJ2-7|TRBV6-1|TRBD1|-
CASSGLLQGLEQYF
TGTGCCAGCAGTGGACTCCTACAGGGGCTCGAGCAGTACTTC
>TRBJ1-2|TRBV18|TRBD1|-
CASSPDRAGGYTF
TGTGCCAGCTCACCCGACAGGGCGGGCGGCTACACCTTC
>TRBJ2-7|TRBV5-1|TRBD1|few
CASSILTGSSYEQYF
TGCGCCAGCAGCATCCTGACAGGGAGCTCCTACGAGCAGTACTTC
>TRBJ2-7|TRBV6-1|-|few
CASRFPGTLAYEQYF
TGTGCCAGCAGATTCCCCGGGACTCTCGCCTACGAGCAGTACTTC
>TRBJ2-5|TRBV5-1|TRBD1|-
CASSLGGTDGWETQYF
TGCGCCAGCAGCTTGGGGGGGACAGATGGATGGGAGACCCAGTACTTC
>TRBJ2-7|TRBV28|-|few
CASSTPSGSRSEQYF
TGTGCCAGCAGTACACCGAGCGGGTCGCGTAGCGAGCAGTACTTC
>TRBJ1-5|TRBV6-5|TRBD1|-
CASSLGQIGAPQHF
TGTGCCAGCAGTCTGGGACAGATAGGTGCGCCCCAGCATTTT
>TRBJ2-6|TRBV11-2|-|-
CASSLVGGTGANVLTF
TGTGCCAGCAGCTTAGTGGGCGGGACTGGGGCCAACGTCCTGACTTTC
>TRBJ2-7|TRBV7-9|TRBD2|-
CASSLVAGGTEQYF
TGTGCCAGCAGCCTAGTGGCGGGAGGGACCGAGCAGTACTTC
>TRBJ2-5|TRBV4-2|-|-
CASSQGTGFQETQYF
TGTGCCAGCAGCCAAGGAACAGGTTTCCAAGAGACCCAGTACTTC
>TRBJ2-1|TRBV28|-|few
CASSVGGLGNEQFF
TGTGCCAGCAGTGTAGGAGGGTTGGGGAATGAGCAGTTCTTC
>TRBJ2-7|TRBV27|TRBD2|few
CASRRGIAGDYEQYF
TGTGCCAGCAGAAGAGGAATAGCGGGGGACTACGAGCAGTACTTC
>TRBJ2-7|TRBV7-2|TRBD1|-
CASSLVQGTYEQYF
TGTGCCAGCAGCTTAGTACAGGGGACCTACGAGCAGTACTTC
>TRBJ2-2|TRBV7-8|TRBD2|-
CASSTAGGIDTGELFF
TGTGCCAGCAGCACGGCGGGGGGGATCGACACCGGGGAGCTGTTTTTT
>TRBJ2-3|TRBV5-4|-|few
CASSAPGATDTQYF
TGTGCCAGCAGCGCGCCCGGTGCCACAGATACGCAGTATTTT
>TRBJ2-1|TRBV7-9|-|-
CASSLRQGGNEQFF
TGTGCCAGCAGCTTAAGGCAGGGGGGAAATGAGCAGTTCTTC
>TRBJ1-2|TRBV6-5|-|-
CASSYSTDCTF
TGTGCCAGCAGTTACTCGACAGATTGCACCTTC
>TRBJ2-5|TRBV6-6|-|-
CASSRAGTQGTQYF
TGTGCCAGCAGTAGAGCCGGGACTCAGGGGACCCAGTACTTC
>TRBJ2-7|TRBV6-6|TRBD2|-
CASRSSGAAYEQYF
TGTGCCAGCAGGTCTAGCGGGGCCGCCTACGAGCAGTACTTC
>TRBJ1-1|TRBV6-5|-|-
CASSYTSLGDTEAFF
TGTGCCAGCAGTTACACGTCTTTAGGGGACACTGAAGCTTTCTTT
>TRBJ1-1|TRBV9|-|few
CASAGGGGLNTEAFF
TGTGCCAGCGCCGGGGGGGGAGGGTTGAACACTGAAGCTTTCTTT
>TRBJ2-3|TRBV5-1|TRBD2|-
CASSLGAGVSTDTQYF
TGCGCCAGCAGCTTGGGAGCGGGGGTTAGCACAGATACGCAGTATTTT
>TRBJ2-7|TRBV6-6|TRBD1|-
CASSSPGQGIDEQYF
TGTGCCAGCAGCTCACCGGGACAGGGGATCGACGAGCAGTACTTC
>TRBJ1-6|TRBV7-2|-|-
CASSWLTGGNSPLHF
TGTGCCAGCAGCTGGCTAACAGGAGGGAATTCACCCCTCCACTTT
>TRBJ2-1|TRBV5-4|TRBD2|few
CASSPSGSLTYNEQFF
TGTGCCAGCAGTCCTAGCGGGAGCCTGACCTACAATGAGCAGTTCTTC
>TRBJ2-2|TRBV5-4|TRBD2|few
CASSPQRGNTGELFF
TGTGCCAGCAGCCCCCAGCGGGGGAACACCGGGGAGCTGTTTTTT
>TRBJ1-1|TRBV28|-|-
CASSLGGDVNTEAFF
TGTGCCAGCAGCTTGGGGGGGGACGTGAACACTGAAGCTTTCTTT
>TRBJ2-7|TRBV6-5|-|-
CASSSGHEVFEQYF
TGTGCCAGCAGTTCAGGACACGAGGTGTTCGAGCAGTACTTC
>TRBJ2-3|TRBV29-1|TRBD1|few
CSVETPGQGATDTQYF
TGCAGCGTTGAAACACCGGGACAGGGGGCCACAGATACGCAGTATTTT
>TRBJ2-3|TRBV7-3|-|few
CASSLSGRTDTQYF
TGTGCCAGCAGCTTATCCGGGAGAACAGATACGCAGTATTTT
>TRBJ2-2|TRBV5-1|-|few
CASSPPGVGELFF
TGCGCCAGCAGCCCCCCGGGGGTCGGGGAGCTGTTTTTT
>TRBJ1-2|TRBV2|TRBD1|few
CASSADRAYGYTF
TGTGCCAGCAGTGCGGACAGGGCCTATGGCTACACCTTC
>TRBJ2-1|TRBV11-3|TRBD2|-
CASSRAGGGEQFF
TGTGCCAGCTCCCGGGCGGGAGGGGGAGAGCAGTTCTTC
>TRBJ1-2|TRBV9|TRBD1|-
CASSSQTGHYGYTF
TGTGCCAGCAGCTCACAGACAGGGCACTATGGCTACACCTTC
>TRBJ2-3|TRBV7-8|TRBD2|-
CTSSKAGGEDTQYF
TGTACCAGCAGCAAAGCGGGAGGGGAAGATACGCAGTATTTT